This TCR beta chain was profiled in a study of control samples from healthy donors and cancer patients. With 4 bases removed from V and 6 bases from J, the gap between germline ends came to 16 bases. Looked up from germline, CDR1 is SGHTA and CDR2 is FQGNSA. CDR3 length equals 14 residues. Sequencing used immunoSEQ multiplex PCR; TCRdb keeps in-frame clones, though not all of them. The sample carries roughly 400,000 clones, around 90% recorded once. Sequencing was performed on PBMCs. The chain carries TRBV7-2 and TRBJ2-7; either TRBD1 or TRBD2 may fit D (5 bases each). The source of this sequence is a man between 40 and 49 years old with head and neck cancer. CDR3 nucleotides: TGTGCCAGCAGCTCTGCCGGGACCCTTCGCGAGCAGTACTTC. Residues: CASSSAGTLREQYF.